This TCR beta chain was identified during a study of blood T cells in healthy people across ages. Healthy individuals of Caucasian origin from Russia, aged 6 to 90, served as donors. Regarding the study as a whole: Whereas aged donors had fewer naive CD4+ cells, long-lived donors had more of them and higher diversity.

This clonotype appeared a few times. Antigen unknown. A J-beta primer mix and a sample-barcoded 5' primer were used in a second PCR of about 7 to 12 cycles. TCRdb passed the 5' RACE reads through MiXCR, listing each CDR3 protein once. The sample contains approximately 780,000 distinct CDR3 sequences, roughly 25% of which appear only once. Germline assignment: CDR1 SGHAT and CDR2 FQNNGV. V was cut by 0 bases and J by 0 bases, with 18 bases left in between. The CDR3 covers 19 residues. These records were also assigned to another study, of T cells of mothers and their children. That paper adds: Donors comprised three healthy Caucasian mothers plus their six children.

The sequencing input was blood. The clonotype was recovered from a boy aged 5-17 years in good health. The J gene is TRBJ2-4, the V gene TRBV11-2; perhaps TRBD1 as D (5 bases). The CDR3 DNA reads as TGTGCCAGCAGCTTAGATCGGCGGATGGTGGGGCTAGCCAAAAACATTCAGTACTTC. Its translation is CASSLDRRMVGLAKNIQYF.